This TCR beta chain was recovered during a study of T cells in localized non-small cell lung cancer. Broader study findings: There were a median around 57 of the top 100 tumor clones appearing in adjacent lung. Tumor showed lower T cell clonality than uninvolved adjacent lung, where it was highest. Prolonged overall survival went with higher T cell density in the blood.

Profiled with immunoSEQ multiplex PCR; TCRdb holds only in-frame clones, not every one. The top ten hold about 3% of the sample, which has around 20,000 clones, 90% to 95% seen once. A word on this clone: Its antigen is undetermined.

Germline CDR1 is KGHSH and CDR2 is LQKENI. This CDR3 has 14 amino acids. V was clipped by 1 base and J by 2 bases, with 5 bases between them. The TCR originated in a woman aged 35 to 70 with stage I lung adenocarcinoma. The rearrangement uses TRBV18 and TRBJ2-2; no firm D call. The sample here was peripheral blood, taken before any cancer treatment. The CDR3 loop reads CASSPLSNTGELFF. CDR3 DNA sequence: TGTGCCAGCTCACCACTATCCAACACCGGGGAGCTGTTTTTT.